A selection of T cell receptor beta chains follows, all from one sample in a study of cytomegalovirus exposure and HLA in healthy donors. Libraries were prepared by immunoSEQ multiplex PCR; TCRdb keeps only in-frame clonotypes and omits some of them. The data show 130,000 to 150,000 clones, about four fifths seen once. Sequencing input: PBMCs. The receptors originated from a young man in good health and CMV-seronegative. Both conserved end residues are part of each CDR3. The D gene is left open where the match is weak. Rows may omit the clone size; those that give it use once, few, many or a size class.

clone_size | j_call | d_call | v_call | cdr3_aa | cdr3_nt
. | TRBJ2-5 | . | TRBV6-5 | CASSYSTDQETQYF | TGTGCCAGCAGTTACTCAACAGACCAAGAGACCCAGTACTTC
. | TRBJ2-2 | . | TRBV2 | CASRAGGWELFF | TGTGCCAGCAGGGCCGGGGGATGGGAGCTGTTTTTT
once | TRBJ2-3 | . | TRBV2 | CASSESADTQYF | TGTGCCAGCAGTGAAAGCGCAGATACGCAGTATTTT
. | TRBJ2-5 | . | TRBV2 | CASTERLDGTQYF | TGTGCCAGCACCGAGAGACTAGACGGGACCCAGTACTTC
. | TRBJ1-1 | . | TRBV6-5 | CASSPPRILNTEAFF | TGTGCCAGCAGCCCTCCCAGGATTTTGAACACTGAAGCTTTCTTT
once | TRBJ1-5 | . | TRBV19 | CASKLQGLSNQPQHF | TGTGCCAGCAAGCTACAGGGTCTTAGCAATCAGCCCCAGCATTTT
. | TRBJ1-2 | . | TRBV7-3 | CASSLRQQSPNYGYTF | TGTGCCAGCAGCTTGCGTCAACAGTCCCCCAACTATGGCTACACCTTC
. | TRBJ2-1 | TRBD2 | TRBV5-4 | CASSKGAGGVSYNEQFF | TGTGCCAGCAGCAAAGGGGCGGGAGGGGTTTCCTACAATGAGCAGTTCTTC
. | TRBJ2-3 | TRBD2 | TRBV5-1 | CASSLLAGADTQYF | TGCGCCAGCAGCTTACTAGCGGGAGCAGATACGCAGTATTTT
. | TRBJ2-7 | TRBD2 | TRBV29-1 | CSVEDVSGSPPYEQYF | TGCAGCGTTGAAGACGTTAGCGGGAGTCCCCCCTACGAGCAGTACTTC